Given below is one TCR beta chain in context. Germline values: CDR1 SGHDN, CDR2 FVKESK. CDR3 length: 12 amino acids. Trimming pared 0 bases from V and 5 bases from J, leaving 4 bases between. These data belong to a study of long-term antiretroviral therapy in people with HIV. Assay version v3.0 of immunoSEQ was used, and it was run at survey level. Clones were read by immunoSEQ multiplex PCR, and TCRdb kept only the in-frame ones, dropping some. Among under 20,000 clones listed, roughly 94% were seen once. The chain is built from TRBV14 and TRBJ1-2; D gene ambiguous. The clonotype comes from a woman aged 45-60 years with HIV. The sequencing here drew on unsorted PBMCs, taken just under 6.5 years after starting antiretroviral therapy. CDR3 sequence (DNA): TGTGCCAGCAGCCAAGATCGATATGGCTACACCTTC. Translating gives CASSQDRYGYTF.